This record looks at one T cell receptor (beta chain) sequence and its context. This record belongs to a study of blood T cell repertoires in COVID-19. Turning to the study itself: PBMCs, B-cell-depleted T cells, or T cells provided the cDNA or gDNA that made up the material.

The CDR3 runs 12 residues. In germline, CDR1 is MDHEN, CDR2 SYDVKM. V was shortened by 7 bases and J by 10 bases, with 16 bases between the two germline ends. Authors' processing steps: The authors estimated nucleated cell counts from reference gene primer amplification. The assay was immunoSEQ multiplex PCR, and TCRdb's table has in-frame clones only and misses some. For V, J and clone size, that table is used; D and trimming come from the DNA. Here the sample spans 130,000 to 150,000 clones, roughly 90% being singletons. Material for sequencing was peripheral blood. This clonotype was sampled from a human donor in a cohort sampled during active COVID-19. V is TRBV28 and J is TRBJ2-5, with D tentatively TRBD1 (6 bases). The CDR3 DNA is TGTGCCAGCACCGACAGACAGGTCGTCCAGTACTTC. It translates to CASTDRQVVQYF.